What follows are 9 T cell receptor beta chains derived from one specimen sequenced in a study of blood T cell repertoires in COVID-19 (dated by TCRdb to between 2020 and 2021). Libraries were prepared through the immunoSEQ multiplex PCR assay. TCRdb provides this immuneACCESS table in a form limited to in-frame rearrangements. Some clones are lacking; in checked studies, under half of them reflect an unresolved V gene, and why the rest are absent is not known. For this sample there are approximately 90,000 clones; 75% to 90% appear just once. The top ten hold less than 9% of the sample. The specimen sequenced was peripheral blood. The source of these receptors is a man in his fifties or sixties with acute or convalescent COVID-19.

The rearrangement uses TRBV2 and TRBJ2-2; 7 bases match TRBD2. The J segment lost 3 bases and the V segment lost 4 bases, leaving 5 bases of the junction unmatched. The CDR3 has 15 residues. Germline V lookup: CDR1 SNHLY, CDR2 FYNNEI. Here the CDR3 reads CASSAQRDHTGELFF. The CDR3 DNA reads TGTGCCAGCAGTGCCCAGCGGGACCACACCGGGGAGCTGTTTTTT.

V and J are TRBV11-2 and TRBJ2-3; 9 bases match TRBD1. The CDR3 has 16 residues. Trimming took 2 bases from V and 3 from J; bases not matched to a gene: 6. Germline V CDR1 and CDR2: SGHAT, FQNNGV. Here the CDR3 DNA reads TGTGCCAGCAGCTTAAGACCCGGGACAGGGACAGATACGCAGTATTTT. As protein: CASSLRPGTGTDTQYF.

The chain has TRBV5-4 and TRBJ2-3; 7 positions match TRBD1. The CDR3 covers 15 residues. Germline V CDR1 and CDR2: SGHNT, YYREEE (reference sequence). J was trimmed by 0 bases and V by 4 bases; bases with no gene match: 5. The DNA for the CDR3 is TGTGCCAGCAGCGTTACAGGGGTAAGCACAGATACGCAGTATTTT. The encoded protein is CASSVTGVSTDTQYF.

This clone was found a few times. The chain has TRBV9 and TRBJ2-2; tentatively, D is TRBD2 (5 bases). The CDR3 covers 15 residues. The germline CDR1 and CDR2 sequences are SGDLS and YYNGEE. Trimming cost V 4 bases and J 4 bases, with 14 bases left between them. The CDR3 DNA sequence: TGTGCCAGCAGCCCCCTCCCGGCGGGCACCGGGGAGCTGTTTTTT. Translating it yields CASSPLPAGTGELFF.

The chain links TRBV7-2 to TRBJ1-6; possible D gene TRBD1, 5 bases. V lost 5 bases, J lost 5 bases, and 13 bases lay in between. The CDR3 is 15 amino acids. Germline loops: CDR1 SGHTA, CDR2 FQGNSA. CDR3 in DNA: TGTGCCAGCAGCCCCTATGCGACAGATAATTCACCCCTCCACTTT. Encoded protein: CASSPYATDNSPLHF. Full variable domain (outside the CDR3, taken from reference TRBV7-2 and TRBJ1-6): GAGVSQSPSNKVTEKGKDVELRCDPISGHTALYWYRQSLGQGLEFLIYFQGNSAPDKSGLPSDRFSAERTGGSVSTLTIQRTQQEDSAVYLCASSPYATDNSPLHFGNGTRLTVT.

The chain joins TRBV3-1 (or the pseudogene TRBV3-2) to TRBJ1-2; weak D call: TRBD1 (6 bases). V lost 7 bases, J lost 0 bases, and 12 bases lay in between. Germline-derived CDR1 and CDR2 are LGHDT and YNNKEL (reference sequence). CDR3 length: 14 amino acids. DNA for the CDR3: TGTGCCAGCAAGGCAGGGGCACCTAACTATGGCTACACCTTC. It encodes CASKAGAPNYGYTF.

V is TRBV19 and J is TRBJ1-3; D unresolved. The germline CDR1 and CDR2 sequences are LNHDA and SQIVND (reference sequence). The CDR3 sequence is 11 residues long. V lost 10 bases and J lost 4, with 8 bases in between. The CDR3 is CATVQGNTIYF. DNA of the CDR3: TGTGCCACTGTACAGGGAAACACCATATATTTT.

This chain connects TRBV7-2 to TRBJ1-1, with D perhaps matching TRBD1 (6 bases). Germline values: CDR1 SGHTA, CDR2 FQGNSA. The CDR3 loop spans 15 amino acids. Trimming cost V 2 bases and J 3 bases, with 13 bases left between them. CDR3 sequence: CASSLTGPWDTEAFF. The CDR3 DNA sequence: TGTGCCAGCAGCTTAACAGGGCCCTGGGACACTGAAGCTTTCTTT.

The rearrangement joins TRBV2 to TRBJ2-7; 7 positions match TRBD2. J gave up 0 bases and V 6 bases, and 8 bases lay outside the gene matches. The CDR3 totals 15 residues. Germline V lookup: CDR1 SNHLY, CDR2 FYNNEI. CDR3 sequence (DNA): TGTGCCAGCAGGCCAACTAGCGTGAGCTCCTACGAGCAGTACTTC. Its translation is CASRPTSVSSYEQYF. Combining the CDR3 with reference TRBV2 and TRBJ2-7 gives the whole variable domain EPEVTQTPSHQVTQMGQEVILRCVPISNHLYFYWYRQILGQKVEFLVSFYNNEISEKSEIFDDQFSVERPDGSNFTLKIRSTKLEDSAMYFCASRPTSVSSYEQYFGPGTRLTVT.